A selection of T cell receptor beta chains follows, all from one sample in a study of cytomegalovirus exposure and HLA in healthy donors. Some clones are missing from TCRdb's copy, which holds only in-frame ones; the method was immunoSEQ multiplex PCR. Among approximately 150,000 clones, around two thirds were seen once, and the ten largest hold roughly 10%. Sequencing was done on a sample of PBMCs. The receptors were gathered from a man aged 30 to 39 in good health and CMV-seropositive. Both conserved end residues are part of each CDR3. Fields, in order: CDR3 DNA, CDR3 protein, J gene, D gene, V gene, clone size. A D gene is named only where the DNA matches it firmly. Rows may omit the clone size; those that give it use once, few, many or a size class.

CDR3 DNA: TGTGCCAGCAGCAAACCGGGACAGGGGCCCCCAGGCTACACCTTC
CDR3 protein: CASSKPGQGPPGYTF
J gene: TRBJ1-2
D gene: TRBD1
V gene: TRBV28
clone size: NA

CDR3 DNA: TGTGCCAGCAGTTCCGGTGGCGGGGGTTCCTACGAGCAGTACTTC
CDR3 protein: CASSSGGGGSYEQYF
J gene: TRBJ2-7
D gene: TRBD2
V gene: TRBV6-1
clone size: NA

CDR3 DNA: TGTGCCAGCAGTGACCCGGGACTAGCGGGAGCCAGCTCCTACAATGAGCAGTTCTTC
CDR3 protein: CASSDPGLAGASSYNEQFF
J gene: TRBJ2-1
D gene: TRBD2
V gene: TRBV6-1
clone size: NA

CDR3 DNA: TGTGCCAGCAGTTTATACGGGGTGGGACAGCTGATCACAGATACGCAGTATTTT
CDR3 protein: CASSLYGVGQLITDTQYF
J gene: TRBJ2-3
D gene: TRBD1
V gene: TRBV27
clone size: NA

CDR3 DNA: TGTGCCAGCAGTTACGTCCGGGACAGGGCCCACGAGCAGTACTTC
CDR3 protein: CASSYVRDRAHEQYF
J gene: TRBJ2-7
D gene: TRBD1
V gene: TRBV6-6
clone size: NA

CDR3 DNA: TGCGCCAGCAGCTTGGATGTAGAGTTGGGGCCCCCGTACAATGAGCAGTTCTTC
CDR3 protein: CASSLDVELGPPYNEQFF
J gene: TRBJ2-1
D gene: NA
V gene: TRBV5-1
clone size: few

CDR3 DNA: TGTGCCAGCAGCTTTGGTCTAGCGGAGACCTACGAGCAGTACTTC
CDR3 protein: CASSFGLAETYEQYF
J gene: TRBJ2-7
D gene: TRBD2
V gene: TRBV7-9
clone size: once

CDR3 DNA: TGTGCCAGCAGTTTAGGCAGTCAGGCCTACGAGCAGTACTTC
CDR3 protein: CASSLGSQAYEQYF
J gene: TRBJ2-7
D gene: NA
V gene: TRBV28
clone size: NA

CDR3 DNA: TGTGCCTGGAGGGGGGGACAGGGGGATGGCTACACCTTC
CDR3 protein: CAWRGGQGDGYTF
J gene: TRBJ1-2
D gene: TRBD1
V gene: TRBV30
clone size: few

CDR3 DNA: TGTGCCGGGGGCCCGGGACAGCTTAATTCACCCCTCCACTTT
CDR3 protein: CAGGPGQLNSPLHF
J gene: TRBJ1-6
D gene: TRBD1
V gene: TRBV30
clone size: NA

CDR3 DNA: TGTGCCAGCAGCCAAGCCGGGACTATCTACAATGAAGGGCAGTTCTTC
CDR3 protein: CASSQAGTIYNEGQFF
J gene: TRBJ2-1
D gene: TRBD2
V gene: TRBV7-9
clone size: NA

CDR3 DNA: TGTGCCAGCAGCTCGGGTGGCGGGTCCTCCTACGAGCAGTACTTC
CDR3 protein: CASSSGGGSSYEQYF
J gene: TRBJ2-7
D gene: NA
V gene: TRBV5-4
clone size: NA

CDR3 DNA: TGTGCCAGCAGCTTATTAGCGGGTGCAAATGAAGCTTTCTTT
CDR3 protein: CASSLLAGANEAFF
J gene: TRBJ1-1
D gene: NA
V gene: TRBV7-2
clone size: NA

CDR3 DNA: TGTGCCAGCAGTTTAGGACACAGCTTTAGCAATCAGCCCCAGCATTTT
CDR3 protein: CASSLGHSFSNQPQHF
J gene: TRBJ1-5
D gene: NA
V gene: TRBV28
clone size: NA

CDR3 DNA: TGTGCCAGCAGCTTTAGCGGGAGCTCCTACGAGCAGTACTTC
CDR3 protein: CASSFSGSSYEQYF
J gene: TRBJ2-7
D gene: TRBD2
V gene: TRBV13
clone size: few

CDR3 DNA: TGTGCCAGTAGTATCTTGGGCACGCTGAACACTGAAGCTTTCTTT
CDR3 protein: CASSILGTLNTEAFF
J gene: TRBJ1-1
D gene: NA
V gene: TRBV19
clone size: NA

CDR3 DNA: TGTGCCAGCGGATTCCCAGGGATTGGCACAGATACGCAGTATTTT
CDR3 protein: CASGFPGIGTDTQYF
J gene: TRBJ2-3
D gene: NA
V gene: TRBV6-5
clone size: NA

CDR3 DNA: TGTGCCAGCAGGAGACAGGTGAACACTGAAGCTTTCTTT
CDR3 protein: CASRRQVNTEAFF
J gene: TRBJ1-1
D gene: NA
V gene: TRBV7-2
clone size: NA

CDR3 DNA: TGTGCCAGCAGTGGTTCTGTCTATGGCTACACCTTC
CDR3 protein: CASSGSVYGYTF
J gene: TRBJ1-2
D gene: NA
V gene: TRBV25-1
clone size: NA

CDR3 DNA: TGTGCCAGCAGCCTACGAGTAGGGGGGGTGTCTGGAAACACCATATATTTT
CDR3 protein: CASSLRVGGVSGNTIYF
J gene: TRBJ1-3
D gene: NA
V gene: TRBV5-6
clone size: once

CDR3 DNA: TGTGCCATCAGTGACCGGGACTCGATGGAGCAGTTCTTC
CDR3 protein: CAISDRDSMEQFF
J gene: TRBJ2-1
D gene: NA
V gene: TRBV10-3
clone size: few

CDR3 DNA: TGTGCCAGCAGTGGCTTACGGGCCTCAGGGAATGAGCAGTTCTTC
CDR3 protein: CASSGLRASGNEQFF
J gene: TRBJ2-1
D gene: NA
V gene: TRBV2
clone size: NA

CDR3 DNA: TGTGCCAGCAGTTATCTTGTCCCAGCGGACTATGGCTACACCTTC
CDR3 protein: CASSYLVPADYGYTF
J gene: TRBJ1-2
D gene: NA
V gene: TRBV6-6
clone size: few

CDR3 DNA: TGTGCCAGCAGTTATAGTCAGACCCAGTACTTC
CDR3 protein: CASSYSQTQYF
J gene: TRBJ2-5
D gene: NA
V gene: TRBV6-5
clone size: NA

CDR3 DNA: TGTGCCAGCAGCTTAGGTTGGGACAGGGTTACAGAGACCCAGTACTTC
CDR3 protein: CASSLGWDRVTETQYF
J gene: TRBJ2-5
D gene: TRBD1
V gene: TRBV11-3
clone size: NA

CDR3 DNA: TGTGCAAAGAGGGAGGGACCCTACGAGCAGTACTTC
CDR3 protein: CAKREGPYEQYF
J gene: TRBJ2-7
D gene: TRBD2
V gene: TRBV2
clone size: few

CDR3 DNA: TGTGCCAGCAGCTTAGATCCGTCTAGCGGTGTTGTTTTT
CDR3 protein: CASSLDPSSGVVF
J gene: TRBJ2-3
D gene: TRBD2
V gene: TRBV11-2
clone size: NA

CDR3 DNA: TGTGCCAGCAGACGGTGGACTAGCGACAATGAGCAGTTCTTC
CDR3 protein: CASRRWTSDNEQFF
J gene: TRBJ2-1
D gene: TRBD2
V gene: TRBV7-9
clone size: few

CDR3 DNA: TGTGCCAGCAGCCAAGATCCCGGCAGGCAGGCCTACGAGCAGTACTTC
CDR3 protein: CASSQDPGRQAYEQYF
J gene: TRBJ2-7
D gene: NA
V gene: TRBV14
clone size: NA

CDR3 DNA: TGTGCCAGCAGCCGATCCTACGAGCAGTACTTC
CDR3 protein: CASSRSYEQYF
J gene: TRBJ2-7
D gene: NA
V gene: TRBV28
clone size: NA

CDR3 DNA: TGTGCCAGCAGGGCCCCGGGACAGGGTACGAACACTGAAGCTTTCTTT
CDR3 protein: CASRAPGQGTNTEAFF
J gene: TRBJ1-1
D gene: TRBD1
V gene: TRBV2
clone size: NA

CDR3 DNA: TGTGCCAGGGGCGATTTCGGGGAGCTGTTTTTT
CDR3 protein: CARGDFGELFF
J gene: TRBJ2-2
D gene: NA
V gene: TRBV6-1
clone size: few

CDR3 DNA: TGTGCCAGCAGCTTGATGCCTAGCGGGAAAGTCACAGATACGCAGTATTTT
CDR3 protein: CASSLMPSGKVTDTQYF
J gene: TRBJ2-3
D gene: TRBD2
V gene: TRBV5-6
clone size: NA

CDR3 DNA: TGTGCCATCAGTGAGGGGACTAGATTTCTCAATGAGCAGTTCTTC
CDR3 protein: CAISEGTRFLNEQFF
J gene: TRBJ2-1
D gene: TRBD2
V gene: TRBV10-3
clone size: NA

CDR3 DNA: TGTGCCAGCTCACCATCTGGTATCGGTGGCTACACCTTC
CDR3 protein: CASSPSGIGGYTF
J gene: TRBJ1-2
D gene: NA
V gene: TRBV18
clone size: NA

CDR3 DNA: TGCGCCAGCAGCTTGGCCGGGGAGGGACCCAGCACCGGGGAGCTGTTTTTT
CDR3 protein: CASSLAGEGPSTGELFF
J gene: TRBJ2-2
D gene: TRBD2
V gene: TRBV5-1
clone size: NA

CDR3 DNA: TGTGCCAGCAGGATTGACAGGGTCGGTGTTGATTTCTTT
CDR3 protein: CASRIDRVGVDFF
J gene: TRBJ1-1
D gene: TRBD1
V gene: TRBV10-3
clone size: few

CDR3 DNA: TGTGCCAGCAGTCGGACAGGGGATTGGACAGATACGCAGTATTTT
CDR3 protein: CASSRTGDWTDTQYF
J gene: TRBJ2-3
D gene: TRBD1
V gene: TRBV28
clone size: few

CDR3 DNA: TGTGCCAGCAGCTTAAATACGAATAGCCCAGGAGGGCGGCAGTACTTC
CDR3 protein: CASSLNTNSPGGRQYF
J gene: TRBJ2-7
D gene: NA
V gene: TRBV7-3
clone size: NA

CDR3 DNA: TGTGCCAGCAGTGGAGCAGGTGGGAGACCCAAAAGCTCCTACAATGAGCAGTTCTTC
CDR3 protein: CASSGAGGRPKSSYNEQFF
J gene: TRBJ2-1
D gene: NA
V gene: TRBV2
clone size: NA